Listed here are 5 T cell receptor beta chains from one sample, sequenced in a study of CD8 T cells in ankylosing spondylitis. A single record per CDR3 protein comes from TCRdb applying MiXCR to the 5' RACE reads. The sample carries 150,000 to 200,000 distinct CDR3 sequences, 10% to 15% recorded once. The sample was blood, either unsorted or a sorted T cell fraction (not recorded which). The receptors here all came from a female donor with ankylosing spondylitis or in good health (not recorded which).

The chain uses TRBV9 and TRBJ2-7; D assignment may be TRBD1 or TRBD2 (5 bases each). Germline V gene lookup returns CDR1 SGDLS and CDR2 YYNGEE. The CDR3 consists of 14 residues. V was cut by 4 bases and J by 2 bases, with 13 bases left in between. CDR3 in DNA: TGTGCCAGCAGCAACCGGGACGGCGCCTACGAGCAGTACTTC. It yields the protein CASSNRDGAYEQYF. Filled out from reference TRBV9 and TRBJ2-7, the complete variable domain reads DSGVTQTPKHLITATGQRVTLRCSPRSGDLSVYWYQQSLDQGLQFLIQYYNGEERAKGNILERFSAQQFPDLHSELNLSSLELGDSALYFCASSNRDGAYEQYFGPGTRLTVT.

This clonotype was detected ten times or more. The genes are TRBV7-2 and TRBJ2-5, with D hard to call. The germline CDR1 and CDR2 sequences are SGHTA and FQGNSA. V lost 1 base to trimming and J lost 5 bases, with 11 bases between them. This CDR3 comprises 14 residues. The CDR3 region is CASSLGLGLETQYF. The CDR3 DNA follows: TGTGCCAGCAGCTTAGGTCTGGGCTTGGAGACCCAGTACTTC.

This clonotype has ten or more counts. The rearrangement joins TRBV2 to TRBJ2-7; D gene ambiguous. Between the trimmed V and J ends, which lost 8 bases and 7 bases, there was a span of 6 bases. Germline CDR1 SNHLY, CDR2 FYNNEI. The CDR3 is 9 residues long. The CDR3 DNA reads as TGTGCCAGCGGGCAAGAGCAGTACTTC. Amino acid sequence: CASGQEQYF. Drawing the rest from reference TRBV2 and TRBJ2-7, the complete variable domain is EPEVTQTPSHQVTQMGQEVILRCVPISNHLYFYWYRQILGQKVEFLVSFYNNEISEKSEIFDDQFSVERPDGSNFTLKIRSTKLEDSAMYFCASGQEQYFGPGTRLTVT.

This clonotype was seen at least ten times. The V call is TRBV27, the J call TRBJ1-6; 7 bases fit TRBD1. The CDR3 is made up of 12 amino acids. Germline V gene sequence: CDR1 MNHEY, CDR2 SMNVEV (reference sequence). V lost 2 bases to trimming and J lost 16 bases; unmatched junction nucleotides: 5. This chain's CDR3 is CASSLRGTELHF. The DNA of the CDR3 is TGTGCCAGCAGTTTAAGGGGGACAGAGCTCCACTTT.

The sample holds many counts of this clonotype. The chain carries TRBV18 and TRBJ1-1, with D perhaps TRBD1 (5 bases). Trimming left V 3 bases short and J 12 bases short, with 17 bases between. The CDR3 is 13 amino acids. CDR1 KGHSH and CDR2 LQKENI come from the germline V gene. The CDR3 here is CASSPGQGMLTFF. CDR3 in DNA: TGTGCCAGCTCACCGGGGCAAGGCATGCTTACTTTCTTT.